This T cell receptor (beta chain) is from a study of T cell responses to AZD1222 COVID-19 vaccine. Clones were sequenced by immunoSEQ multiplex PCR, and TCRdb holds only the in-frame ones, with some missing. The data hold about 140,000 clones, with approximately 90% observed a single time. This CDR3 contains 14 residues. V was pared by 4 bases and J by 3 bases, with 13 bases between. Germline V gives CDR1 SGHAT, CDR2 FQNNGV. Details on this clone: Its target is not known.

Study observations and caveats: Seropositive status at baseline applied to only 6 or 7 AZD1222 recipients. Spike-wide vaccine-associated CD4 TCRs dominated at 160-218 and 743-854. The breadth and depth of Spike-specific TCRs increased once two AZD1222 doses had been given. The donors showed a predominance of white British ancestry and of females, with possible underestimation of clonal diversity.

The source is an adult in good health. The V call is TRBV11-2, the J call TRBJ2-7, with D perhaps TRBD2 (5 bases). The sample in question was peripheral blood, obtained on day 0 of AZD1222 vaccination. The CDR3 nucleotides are TGTGCCAGCAGCTCTCTCAGGCGGGTCTACGAGCAGTACTTC. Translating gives CASSSLRRVYEQYF.